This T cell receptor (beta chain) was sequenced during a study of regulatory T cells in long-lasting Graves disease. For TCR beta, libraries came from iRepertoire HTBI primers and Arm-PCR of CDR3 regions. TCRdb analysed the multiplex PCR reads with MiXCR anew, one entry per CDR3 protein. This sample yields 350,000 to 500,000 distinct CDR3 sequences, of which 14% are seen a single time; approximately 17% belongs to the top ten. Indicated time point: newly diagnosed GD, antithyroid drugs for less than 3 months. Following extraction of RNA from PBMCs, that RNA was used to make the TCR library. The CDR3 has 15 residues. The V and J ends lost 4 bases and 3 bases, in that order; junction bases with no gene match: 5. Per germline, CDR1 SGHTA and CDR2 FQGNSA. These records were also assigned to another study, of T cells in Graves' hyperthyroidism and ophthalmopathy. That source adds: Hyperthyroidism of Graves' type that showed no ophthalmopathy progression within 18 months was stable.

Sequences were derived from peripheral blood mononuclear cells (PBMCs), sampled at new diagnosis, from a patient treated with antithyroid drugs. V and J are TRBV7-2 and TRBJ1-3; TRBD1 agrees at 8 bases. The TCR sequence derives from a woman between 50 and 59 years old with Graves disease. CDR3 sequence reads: CASSYRTGFGNTIYF. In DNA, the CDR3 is TGTGCCAGCAGCTATCGGACAGGGTTTGGAAACACCATATATTTT.